A selection of T cell receptor beta chains follows, all from one sample in a study of blood T cells in healthy people across ages. Each CDR3 protein is one row after TCRdb ran MiXCR on the 5' RACE reads. The sample shows 920,000 or so distinct CDR3 sequences, 45% of them seen only once. The material sequenced was blood. The receptor set was obtained from a woman aged 55-69 years in good health. The CDR3 runs from the conserved cysteine through the conserved F or W. D genes are given only for firm matches. The size of a clone is reported for some rows only, either as once, few or many, or as a class for expanded clones.

D gene,V gene,clone size,J gene,CDR3 protein,CDR3 DNA
NA,TRBV20-1,NA,TRBJ2-7,CSASMTDYYEQYF,TGCAGTGCTAGTATGACAGACTACTACGAGCAGTACTTC
TRBD2,TRBV19,NA,TRBJ2-5,CASSSSGSGKTQYF,TGTGCCAGTAGTAGCAGCGGGAGCGGAAAGACCCAGTACTTC
TRBD2,TRBV9,many,TRBJ2-7,CASSVEAGGVYEQYF,TGTGCCAGCAGCGTAGAAGCGGGAGGGGTCTACGAGCAGTACTTC
TRBD1,TRBV5-1,NA,TRBJ1-1,CASSGGQGCEAFF,TGCGCCAGCAGCGGTGGACAGGGGTGCGAAGCTTTCTTT
NA,TRBV21-1,NA,TRBJ2-7,CASSTTGGYGREQYF,TGTGCCAGCAGCACAACAGGGGGCTACGGACGCGAGCAGTACTTC
NA,TRBV10-3,NA,TRBJ2-6,CAISAKTLGTGANVLTF,TGTGCCATCAGTGCCAAGACTCTTGGGACTGGGGCCAACGTCCTGACTTTC
NA,TRBV7-8,NA,TRBJ2-3,CASSTRGYTDTQYF,TGTGCCAGCAGCACTAGAGGGTACACAGATACGCAGTATTTT
TRBD1,TRBV2,NA,TRBJ1-2,CASSSGTGLNYGYTF,TGTGCCAGCAGCTCCGGGACAGGGCTTAACTATGGCTACACCTTC
NA,TRBV20-1,NA,TRBJ2-1,CSARESFQRRTHGNEQFF,TGCAGTGCTAGAGAAAGTTTCCAGCGACGGACCCATGGCAATGAGCAATTCTTC
NA,TRBV20-1,NA,TRBJ2-5,CSASLTVEATQYF,TGCAGTGCTAGTCTCACGGTAGAGGCGACCCAGTACTTC
TRBD2,TRBV10-3,NA,TRBJ2-1,CAIRDSGTKTYNEQFF,TGTGCCATCAGGGATAGCGGGACGAAAACCTACAATGAGCAGTTCTTC
NA,TRBV27,few,TRBJ2-7,CASSFGSGPHYEQYF,TGTGCCAGCAGTTTTGGGTCGGGGCCCCACTACGAGCAGTACTTC
NA,TRBV20-1,NA,TRBJ2-7,CSASGGAIRNEQYF,TGCAGTGCTAGTGGGGGGGCGATAAGAAACGAGCAGTACTTC
TRBD1,TRBV5-1,NA,TRBJ1-1,CASSLGDRGSGEAFF,TGCGCCAGCAGCTTGGGTGACAGGGGATCCGGTGAAGCTTTCTTT
TRBD2,TRBV12-3/TRBV12-4,few,TRBJ2-7,CASSLVSGRAPIGQYF,TGTGCCAGCAGTTTAGTCTCCGGGAGGGCCCCCATAGGGCAGTACTTC
NA,TRBV27,NA,TRBJ2-7,CASGGSIDSYEQYF,TGTGCCAGCGGCGGTTCTATCGATTCCTACGAGCAGTACTTC
NA,TRBV27,few,TRBJ2-4,CASSSWTQIAKNIQYF,TGTGCCAGCAGTTCATGGACCCAGATAGCCAAAAACATTCAGTACTTC
NA,TRBV7-2,NA,TRBJ2-2,CANSLTSGTGELFF,TGTGCCAACAGCTTAACAAGCGGTACCGGGGAGCTGTTTTTT
TRBD1,TRBV4-2,many,TRBJ2-5,CASSPRQGGETQYF,TGTGCCAGCAGCCCTCGACAGGGTGGTGAGACCCAGTACTTC
NA,TRBV9,few,TRBJ2-7,CASSADSENYEQYF,TGTGCCAGCAGCGCGGACAGTGAGAACTACGAGCAGTACTTC
TRBD1,TRBV27,few,TRBJ2-4,CASSSEPGQGFSIQYF,TGTGCCAGCAGTTCCGAGCCGGGACAGGGGTTTAGCATTCAGTACTTC
TRBD2,TRBV11-2,few,TRBJ2-7,CASSLNWMGLAVSEQYF,TGTGCCAGCAGCTTAAATTGGATGGGACTAGCGGTCTCCGAGCAGTACTTC
TRBD2,TRBV5-1,few,TRBJ2-1,CASSPLAGGPGGEQFF,TGCGCCAGCAGCCCCCTAGCGGGAGGGCCAGGAGGTGAGCAGTTCTTC
TRBD1,TRBV10-3,NA,TRBJ2-7,CAISDRGQGFEQYF,TGTGCCATCAGTGACCGGGGACAGGGCTTCGAGCAGTACTTC
NA,TRBV7-2,NA,TRBJ2-2,CASSFEGAGELFF,TGTGCCAGCAGCTTCGAGGGAGCCGGGGAGCTGTTTTTT
TRBD1,TRBV5-1,NA,TRBJ2-5,CASSLALTGGFETQYF,TGCGCCAGCAGCTTGGCCCTGACAGGGGGCTTCGAGACCCAGTACTTC
NA,TRBV4-1,NA,TRBJ2-5,CASSPGGGRMGRSDFEQYF,TGCGCCAGCAGCCCGGGTGGGGGGCGGATGGGACGGAGTGATTTTGAGCAGTACTTC
TRBD2,TRBV20-1,few,TRBJ2-7,CSAIGTSEYEQYF,TGCAGTGCTATCGGGACTAGCGAGTACGAGCAGTACTTC
TRBD2,TRBV6-2/TRBV6-3,few,TRBJ2-5,CASSYLGLAGIQETQYF,TGTGCCAGCAGTTACTTAGGACTAGCGGGCATCCAAGAGACCCAGTACTTC